The 29 T cell receptor beta chains listed next were all sequenced from one sample in a study of cytomegalovirus exposure and HLA in healthy donors. The study ran its PCR with 60 Vbeta and 13 Jbeta primers. The assay was immunoSEQ multiplex PCR, and TCRdb's table has in-frame clones only and misses some. The sample includes about 180,000 clones, about 78% of them seen just once. The sample was PBMCs. These receptor sequences come from a man aged 55 to 70 in good health and CMV-seronegative.

V gene TRBV27 combines with J gene TRBJ2-7; 8 bases map to TRBD2. In germline, CDR1 is MNHEY, CDR2 SMNVEV (reference sequence). The CDR3 loop spans 16 amino acids. With 1 base clipped from V and 4 bases from J, the junction kept 9 bases outside the gene matches. The CDR3 DNA is TGTGCCAGCAGTTTATACGCGGGAGGTGAGAATTACGAGCAGTACTTC. As protein: CASSLYAGGENYEQYF.

V gene TRBV5-8 combines with J gene TRBJ1-4; 9 bases agree with TRBD1. The CDR3 is made up of 15 amino acids. V gave up 4 bases and J gave up 8 bases; unmatched junction bases: 9. Per germline, CDR1 SGHTS and CDR2 YDEGEE. This CDR3 reads CASSPPGTGSEKLFF. The CDR3 DNA follows: TGTGCCAGCAGCCCACCCGGGACAGGGTCCGAAAAACTGTTTTTT.

CDR3: CASSLRGRSINEQFF. CDR3 DNA sequence: TGTGCCAGCAGCTTGCGCGGGAGGTCCATCAATGAGCAGTTCTTC. V gene TRBV5-6 combines with J gene TRBJ2-1; 8 bases are a match to TRBD2. The CDR3 has 15 residues. CDR1 and CDR2 (germline): SGHDT, YYEEEE. V gave up 1 base and J gave up 6 bases; unmatched junction bases: 6.

CDR3 coding DNA: TGTGCCAGCAGTCCCCACCGGGACAGCAACTACGAGCAGTACTTC. Its translation: CASSPHRDSNYEQYF. The chain combines TRBV28 with TRBJ2-7; 7 bases fit TRBD1. The V gene end was trimmed by 5 bases and the J gene end by 3 bases; junction bases not matched to a gene: 10. Germline V gene data show CDR1 as MDHEN and CDR2 as SYDVKM. This CDR3 region has 15 residues.

The chain combines TRBV5-6 with TRBJ2-1, with 9 positions matching TRBD1. CDR1 SGHDT and CDR2 YYEEEE come from the germline V gene. This CDR3 region has 15 residues. Trimming removed 5 bases from V and 5 bases from J; junction bases left unmatched: 8. CDR3 sequence reads: CASSLYRGLNNEQFF. The CDR3 DNA reads as TGTGCCAGCAGTCTTTACAGGGGGCTAAACAATGAGCAGTTCTTC.

CDR3 sequence reads: CASGLNGLQETQYF. CDR3 DNA: TGTGCTAGTGGTTTGAACGGACTCCAAGAGACCCAGTACTTC. The chain combines TRBV12-5 with TRBJ2-5, with D possibly being TRBD2 (5 bases). Germline CDR1 reads LGHNT; CDR2 reads FRNRAP. The CDR3 has 14 amino acids. The V and J ends lost 2 bases and 1 base respectively, with 8 bases between them.

V and J are TRBV11-2 and TRBJ2-2; D is possibly TRBD1 (6 bases). Germline assignment: CDR1 SGHAT and CDR2 FQNNGV. This CDR3 spans 15 amino acids. The V end was cut by 2 bases, the J end by 4 bases, with 11 bases between. CDR3 DNA sequence: TGTGCCAGCAGCTTAACCGGACAGAGCACCGGGGAGCTGTTTTTT. This translates into CASSLTGQSTGELFF.

Only a few counts were recorded for this clone. The V gene is TRBV10-3, the J gene TRBJ2-1, with 8 bases identical to TRBD1. Trimming removed 10 bases from V and 6 bases from J; junction bases left unmatched: 11. The CDR3 contains 14 residues. CDR1 ENHRY and CDR2 SYGVKD come from the germline V gene. The CDR3 loop is CATTAGTGGNEQFF. CDR3 nucleotides: TGTGCCACCACGGCGGGAACAGGGGGCAATGAGCAGTTCTTC.

This chain joins TRBV6-4 and TRBJ2-1; 11 bases are shared with TRBD2. The germline gives CDR1 MRHNA, CDR2 SNTAGT. The CDR3 is made up of 15 amino acids. The ends lost 2 bases at V and 7 bases at J; junction bases unmatched: 4. In nucleotides, the CDR3 is TGTGCCAGCAGTGACGCGACTAGCGGGGATAATGAGCAGTTCTTC. This gives the protein CASSDATSGDNEQFF.

This chain links TRBV21-1 with TRBJ2-1; the listed D gene, TRBD1, was not tested against the DNA. TRBV21-1 is noted as a pseudogene. This CDR3 has 14 residues. CDR3 DNA: TGTGCCAGCAGGAAGTCCGTACATTACAATGAGCAGTTCTTC. This codes for CASRKSVHYNEQFF.

The rearrangement links TRBV4-2 to TRBJ2-2, with 8 bases that match TRBD2. The germline V gene has CDR1 LGHNA and CDR2 YNFKEQ. This CDR3 is 16 amino acids long. V dropped 0 bases and J dropped 7; count of bases not matched to a gene: 7. The CDR3 region has the DNA TGTGCCAGCAGCCAAGAGAGCGGGGGCCGGGGCGGGGAGCTGTTTTTT. Residues: CASSQESGGRGGELFF.

The CDR3 here is CASSPGGMGEKLFF. Here the CDR3 DNA reads TGCGCCAGCAGCCCCGGGGGGATGGGGGAAAAACTGTTTTTT. The chain has TRBV5-1 and TRBJ1-4; tentative D call: TRBD1 (5 bases). Germline lookup yields CDR1 SGHRS and CDR2 YFSETQ. This CDR3 is 14 amino acids long. The V gene lost 4 bases and the J gene lost 8 bases, with 15 bases spanning the gap.

The gene calls are TRBV7-9 and TRBJ1-2, with 8 bases aligning to TRBD1. J lost 8 bases, V lost 3 bases, and 8 bases had no gene match. The CDR3 covers 14 residues. Germline CDR1 reads SEHNR; CDR2 reads FQNEAQ (reference sequence). In DNA form, the CDR3 reads TGTGCCAGCAGCTTGGGGCAGGGGGCCGGAGGCTACACCTTC. This translates into CASSLGQGAGGYTF.

The chain carries TRBV7-9 and TRBJ1-2; TRBD1 might be the D (6 bases). The V gene's germline CDR1 is SEHNR and CDR2 FQNEAQ (reference sequence). The CDR3 runs to 16 residues. With 1 base removed from V and 4 bases from J, the gap between germline ends came to 16 bases. CDR3 sequence reads: CASSLVGQIKGYGYTF. Here the CDR3 DNA reads TGTGCCAGCAGCTTAGTGGGACAAATAAAGGGCTATGGCTACACCTTC.

The chain recombines TRBV25-1 with TRBJ1-2; 7 nucleotides match TRBD1. The CDR3 runs 14 residues. V lost 6 bases and J lost 4; bases outside the gene matches: 8. Germline V gene data show CDR1 as MGHDK and CDR2 as SYGVNS. DNA of the CDR3: TGTGCCAGCAGGGCAGGGGGTTTGAGCTATGGCTACACCTTC. The encoded protein is CASRAGGLSYGYTF.

The V gene is TRBV28, the J gene TRBJ2-3; 7 positions match TRBD2. The length of the CDR3 is 15 residues. The trim removed 2 bases at V and 8 bases at J, leaving 10 bases unmatched. Germline loops: CDR1 MDHEN, CDR2 SYDVKM. CDR3 residues: CASSLADRGRGTQYF. In DNA form, the CDR3 reads TGTGCCAGCAGTTTAGCGGACCGAGGGAGGGGTACGCAGTATTTT.

The chain recombines TRBV6-1 with TRBJ1-1, with 7 positions matching TRBD1. This CDR3 region has 15 residues. Germline values: CDR1 MNHNS, CDR2 SASEGT. J gave up 6 bases and V 3 bases, and 10 bases lay outside the gene matches. CDR3 in amino acids: CASSDFDRDRAEAFF. The CDR3 DNA reads TGTGCCAGCAGTGACTTCGACAGGGATAGGGCTGAAGCTTTCTTT.

The rearrangement joins TRBV18 to TRBJ1-1; D not resolved. The germline CDR1 and CDR2 sequences are KGHSH and LQKENI. Trimming removed 3 bases from V and 5 bases from J, with 10 bases in between. This CDR3 has 13 amino acids. The CDR3 region is CASSPAGRTEAFF. The CDR3 bases are TGTGCCAGCTCACCGGCGGGTCGGACTGAAGCTTTCTTT.

This clone was seen a few times. At one boundary the junction diverges from the germline segment, which might be a read error. This sequence joins TRBV2 and TRBJ2-1; maybe TRBD2 (6 bases). Germline loops: CDR1 SNHLY, CDR2 FYNNEI. This CDR3 is built from 11 residues. The CDR3 DNA reads as TGTGCCACCTACCTCGGAGGGGAGCTGTTCTTC. Translated, it gives CATYLGGELFF.

A few counts support this clone. The rearrangement uses TRBV6-5 and TRBJ2-6; 7 nucleotides agree with TRBD1. This CDR3 has 16 residues. V trimming: 4 bases; J trimming: 3 bases; junction bases outside the gene matches: 6. Germline CDR1 and CDR2: MNHEY and SVGAGI. CDR3: CASSSPTGIGANVLTF. Written as DNA, the CDR3 is TGTGCCAGCAGTTCCCCGACAGGGATTGGGGCCAACGTCCTGACTTTC.

The chain carries TRBV6-4 and TRBJ2-6, with 7 bases that match TRBD1. Germline V CDR1 and CDR2: MRHNA, SNTAGT. This CDR3 contains 17 residues. With 8 bases clipped from V and 2 bases from J, the junction kept 12 bases outside the gene matches. In DNA form, the CDR3 reads TGTGCCAGCTCGAGGGACAGAATTAGTACTGGGGCCAACGTCCTGACTTTC. Translation: CASSRDRISTGANVLTF.

This clone was detected only a few times. For the CDR3, the DNA is TGTGCCAGCAGCCAAGATTTACTTCAGCCCCAGCATTTT. This codes for CASSQDLLQPQHF. V usage is TRBV4-2 and J usage is TRBJ1-5; D is undetermined. Germline CDR1 reads LGHNA; CDR2 reads YNFKEQ. The CDR3 contains 13 residues. The V end was cut by 0 bases, the J end by 6 bases, with 6 bases between.

This clone was counted once. The V and J genes are TRBV6-1 and TRBJ2-7; 7 bases align to TRBD2. CDR3 length: 14 amino acids. Trimming cost V 6 bases and J 2 bases; bases outside gene matches: 7. Germline CDR1 reads MNHNS; CDR2 reads SASEGT. CDR3 sequence (DNA): TGTGCCAGCAGGGGCGGCGGGGGACCCTACGAGCAGTACTTC. Encoded protein: CASRGGGGPYEQYF.

A single count supports this clone. This chain links TRBV2 with TRBJ1-3; TRBD1 aligns across 8 bases. J gave up 0 bases and V 4 bases, and 2 bases lay outside the gene matches. The CDR3 spans 15 residues. Germline lookup yields CDR1 SNHLY and CDR2 FYNNEI. The CDR3 is CASSGQGNSGNTIYF. Written as DNA, the CDR3 is TGTGCCAGCAGTGGACAGGGGAACTCTGGAAACACCATATATTTT.

This chain joins TRBV25-1 and TRBJ1-6; 9 nucleotides line up with TRBD1. Trimming cost V 6 bases and J 7 bases; bases outside gene matches: 4. Germline V gene lookup returns CDR1 MGHDK and CDR2 SYGVNS. The CDR3 is made up of 14 amino acids. The CDR3 nucleotides are TGTGCCAGCAGCCGGGACAGGGAGAATTCACCCCTCCACTTT. It yields the protein CASSRDRENSPLHF.

The chain has TRBV7-8 and TRBJ2-7; a possible D gene is TRBD1 (6 bases). The CDR3 has 16 amino acids. The ends were cut back, 5 bases at V and 5 bases at J, with 22 bases in the middle. Per the germline V gene, CDR1 is SGHVS and CDR2 is FQNEAQ. The DNA of the CDR3 is TGTGCCAGCAGCGTCCGACAGGTAAAAACCCGGCACGAGCAGTACTTC. Translated: CASSVRQVKTRHEQYF.

The chain carries TRBV19 and TRBJ1-6, with 7 bases aligning to TRBD1. Trimming removed 9 bases from V and 7 bases from J; junction bases left unmatched: 9. The CDR3 is made up of 14 amino acids. Per the germline V gene, CDR1 is LNHDA and CDR2 is SQIVND (reference sequence). CDR3 nucleotide sequence: TGTGCCAGCCAGCCCCAGGGGGAAAATTCACCCCTCCACTTT. Residues: CASQPQGENSPLHF.

This chain uses TRBV27 with TRBJ2-5; TRBD2 agrees at 10 bases. Germline values: CDR1 MNHEY, CDR2 SMNVEV (reference sequence). The ends lost 5 bases at V and 4 bases at J; junction bases unmatched: 4. This CDR3 contains 14 residues. CDR3 bases: TGTGCCAGCAGTGTGTCTAGCGGGAGAGAGACCCAGTACTTC. Protein sequence: CASSVSSGRETQYF.

The chain joins TRBV14 to TRBJ2-7, with 10 bases aligning to TRBD2. V was pared by 6 bases and J by 4 bases, with 12 bases of the junction left unmatched. The CDR3 length is 16 residues. Germline CDR1 is SGHDN and CDR2 is FVKESK. CDR3 nucleotides: TGTGCCAGCAGGGACGCTAGCGGGGGACCGCCTTACGAGCAGTACTTC. Its protein is CASRDASGGPPYEQYF.